This TCR beta chain was profiled in a study of blood T cell repertoires in COVID-19. As for the study in general: Collection of acute and convalescent COVID-19 samples took place in the United States, Italy and Spain.

This clone was counted a single time. The junction had 13 bases not matched to a gene; V was cut back by 6 bases and J by 1 base. This CDR3 spans 17 amino acids. Per germline, CDR1 SNHLY and CDR2 FYNNEI. Only in-frame clones appear in the TCRdb table, and some are missing; sequencing was by immunoSEQ multiplex PCR. The sample yields tens of thousands of clones, 85% seen once. The sequence was collected from an older man with acute or convalescent COVID-19. The material sequenced was peripheral blood. The V and J genes are TRBV2 and TRBJ2-3; 7 nucleotides agree with TRBD2. In nucleotides, the CDR3 is TGTGCCAGCAGACCCGGAGCTAGCGGTCGAGGCACAGATACGCAGTATTTT. It yields the protein CASRPGASGRGTDTQYF.